This T cell receptor (beta chain) is drawn from a study of CD8 T cells in Susac syndrome. Study-wide results and limits: As acknowledged by the study, its TCR sequencing and HLA analysis included a relatively small number of individuals.

Points on this clonotype: Antigen: not known.

Sequencing targeted TCR beta in blood CD8+ and CD4+ T cells. FACS was used to enrich TEMRA cells, whereas the CD8+ and CD4+ T cells were obtained by negative isolation. CDR3 length equals 18 residues. Germline V gives CDR1 LNHDA, CDR2 SQIVND (reference sequence). V was cut by 4 bases and J by 0 bases, with 19 bases left in between. Random hexamers were used to reverse transcribe an amount of roughly 0.5 to 1 ug RNA. The amplification used immunoSEQ multiplex PCR on TCR beta CDR3; it spanned 54 Vbeta and 13 Jbeta. Each CDR3 protein gets one entry after TCRdb re-called the immunoSEQ multiplex PCR reads with MiXCR. The sample holds about 210,000 distinct CDR3 sequences; around 95% are singletons and the top ten take 0.082%.

The sequenced sample consisted of CD4+ T cells from PBMCs. V gene TRBV19 combines with J gene TRBJ2-1; weak D call: TRBD1 (6 bases). This receptor was obtained from a human donor with multiple sclerosis. CDR3 DNA sequence: TGTGCCAGTAGTACCTTAACGACAGGAATTAGCTCCTACAATGAGCAGTTCTTC. Translation: CASSTLTTGISSYNEQFF. Full variable domain (outside the CDR3, taken from reference TRBV19 and TRBJ2-1): DGGITQSPKYLFRKEGQNVTLSCEQNLNHDAMYWYRQDPGQGLRLIYYSQIVNDFQKGDIAEGYSVSREKKESFPLTVTSAQKNPTAFYLCASSTLTTGISSYNEQFFGPGTRLTVL.